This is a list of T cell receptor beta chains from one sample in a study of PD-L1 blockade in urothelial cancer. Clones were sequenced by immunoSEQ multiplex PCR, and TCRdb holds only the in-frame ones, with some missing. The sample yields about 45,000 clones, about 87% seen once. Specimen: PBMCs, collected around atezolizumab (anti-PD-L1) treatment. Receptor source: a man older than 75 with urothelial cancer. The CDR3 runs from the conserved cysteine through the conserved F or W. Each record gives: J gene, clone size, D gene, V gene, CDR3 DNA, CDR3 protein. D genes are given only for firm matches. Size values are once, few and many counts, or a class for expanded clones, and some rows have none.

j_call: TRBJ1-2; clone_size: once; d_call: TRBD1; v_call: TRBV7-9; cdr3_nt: TGTGCCAGCAGCTTGGCCGGGACAGCTAGCTATGGCTACACCTTC; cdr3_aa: CASSLAGTASYGYTF
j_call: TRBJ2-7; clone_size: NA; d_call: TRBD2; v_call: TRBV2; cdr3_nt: TGTGCCAGCACCGCCGAGGTGGGGACTAGCGGCTACGAGCAGTACTTC; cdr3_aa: CASTAEVGTSGYEQYF
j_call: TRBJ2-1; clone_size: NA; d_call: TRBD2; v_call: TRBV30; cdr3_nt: TGTGCCTGGAGGGTAACTAGCGGGACCTACAATGAGCAGTTCTTC; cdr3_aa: CAWRVTSGTYNEQFF
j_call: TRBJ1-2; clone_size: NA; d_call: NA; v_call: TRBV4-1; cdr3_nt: TGCGCCAGCAGCGGAGGAGGTGCCTATGGCTACACCTTC; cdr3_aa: CASSGGGAYGYTF
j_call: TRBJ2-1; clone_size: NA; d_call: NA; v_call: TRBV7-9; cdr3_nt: TGTGCCAGCAGCTTTTTGGTCGGTGAGCAGTTCTTC; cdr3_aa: CASSFLVGEQFF
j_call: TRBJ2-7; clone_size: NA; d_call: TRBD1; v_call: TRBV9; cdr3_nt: TGTGCCAGCAGCGATCGACAGGGCCTATCCTACGAGCAGTACTTC; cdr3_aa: CASSDRQGLSYEQYF
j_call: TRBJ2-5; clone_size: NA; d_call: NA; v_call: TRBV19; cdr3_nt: TGTGCCAGTAGTATGCAGGGCTCATCGACCCAGTACTTC; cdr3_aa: CASSMQGSSTQYF
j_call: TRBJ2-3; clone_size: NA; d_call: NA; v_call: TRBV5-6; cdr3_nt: TGTGCCAGACAGGGCTTAGGGGCCCCAGATACGCAGTATTTT; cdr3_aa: CARQGLGAPDTQYF
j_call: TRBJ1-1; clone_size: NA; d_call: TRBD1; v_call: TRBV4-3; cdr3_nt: TGCGCCAGCAGCCAGGTAGACAGGGATGGGGCTGAAGCTTTCTTT; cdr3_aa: CASSQVDRDGAEAFF
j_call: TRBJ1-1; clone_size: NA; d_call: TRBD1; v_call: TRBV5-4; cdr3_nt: TGTGCCAGCAGCCCGGACAGGGGGATGAACACTGAAGCTTTCTTT; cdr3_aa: CASSPDRGMNTEAFF
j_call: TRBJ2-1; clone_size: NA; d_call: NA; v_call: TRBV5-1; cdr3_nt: TGCGCCAGCAGCCAGGGGGACTTCTCCTACAATGAGCAGTTCTTC; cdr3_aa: CASSQGDFSYNEQFF
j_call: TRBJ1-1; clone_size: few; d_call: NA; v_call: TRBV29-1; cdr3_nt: TGCAGCGTTGAAAGGAGTACTGAAGCTTTCTTT; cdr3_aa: CSVERSTEAFF
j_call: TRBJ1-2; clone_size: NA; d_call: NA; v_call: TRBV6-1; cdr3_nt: TGTGCCAGCAGTGCGAGTGTTAGCTACACCTTC; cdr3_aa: CASSASVSYTF
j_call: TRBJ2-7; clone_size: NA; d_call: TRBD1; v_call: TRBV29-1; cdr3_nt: TGCAGCGTTGAAGGAAATTCCGGGACAGGGGGCTCCTACGAGCAGTACTTC; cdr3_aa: CSVEGNSGTGGSYEQYF
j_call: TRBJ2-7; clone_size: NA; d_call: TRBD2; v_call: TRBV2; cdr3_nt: TGTGCCAGCGCGGGGACTAGCTCCTACGAGCAGTACTTC; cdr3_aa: CASAGTSSYEQYF
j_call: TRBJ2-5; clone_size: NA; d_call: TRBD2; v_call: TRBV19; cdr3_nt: TGTGCCAGTAGTATGCTAGCGGGCATCCAAGAGACCCAGTACTTC; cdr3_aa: CASSMLAGIQETQYF
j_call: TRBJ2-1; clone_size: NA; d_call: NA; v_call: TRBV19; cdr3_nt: TGTGCCAGTAGTCCCAGGGCCGCCTACAATGAGCAGTTCTTC; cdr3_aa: CASSPRAAYNEQFF
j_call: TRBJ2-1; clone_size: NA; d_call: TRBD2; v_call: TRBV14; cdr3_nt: TGTGCCAGCAGCCAACGGGAGGGCGTCTCCTACAATGAGCAGTTCTTC; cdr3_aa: CASSQREGVSYNEQFF
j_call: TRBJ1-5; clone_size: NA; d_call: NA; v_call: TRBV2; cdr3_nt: TGTGCCAGCAGTGAAGCGGCAGGGGTCAATCAGCCCCAGCATTTT; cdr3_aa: CASSEAAGVNQPQHF
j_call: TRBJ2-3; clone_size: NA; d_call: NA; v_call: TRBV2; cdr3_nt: TGTGCCAGCAGTGAGGGCCTGAGCACAGATACGCAGTATTTT; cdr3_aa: CASSEGLSTDTQYF
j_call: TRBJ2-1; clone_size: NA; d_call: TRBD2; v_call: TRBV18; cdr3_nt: TGTGCCAGCTCACCGCTCCTAGCGGGCGGCTCCTACAATGAGCAGTTCTTC; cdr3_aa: CASSPLLAGGSYNEQFF
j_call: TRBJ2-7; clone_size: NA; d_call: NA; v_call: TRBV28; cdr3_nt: TGTGCCAGCAGTGCCGGGTCCCGCGAGCAGTACTTC; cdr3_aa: CASSAGSREQYF
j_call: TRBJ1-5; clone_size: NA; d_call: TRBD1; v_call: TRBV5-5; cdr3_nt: TGTGCCAGCAGCTTGGGGGGGGCGACAGGGGCCAATCAGCCCCAGCATTTT; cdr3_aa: CASSLGGATGANQPQHF
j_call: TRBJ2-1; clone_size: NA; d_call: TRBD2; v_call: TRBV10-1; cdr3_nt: TGCGCCAGCAGTGATACTAGCGGTTCCTACAATGAGCAGTTCTTC; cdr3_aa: CASSDTSGSYNEQFF
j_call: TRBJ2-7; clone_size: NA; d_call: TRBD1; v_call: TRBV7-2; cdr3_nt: TGTGCCAGCAGCTCACCCCGACAGGGCCCATCCTACGAGCAGTACTTC; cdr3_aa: CASSSPRQGPSYEQYF
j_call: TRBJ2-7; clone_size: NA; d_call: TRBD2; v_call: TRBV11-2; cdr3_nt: TGTGCCAGCAGCCGAGAGGGTAGCGGGTACCCTTACGAGCAGTACTTC; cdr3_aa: CASSREGSGYPYEQYF
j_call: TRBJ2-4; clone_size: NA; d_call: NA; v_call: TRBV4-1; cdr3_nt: TGCGCCAGCAGCCAAGAGGCGGGGAAAAACATTCAGTACTTC; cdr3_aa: CASSQEAGKNIQYF
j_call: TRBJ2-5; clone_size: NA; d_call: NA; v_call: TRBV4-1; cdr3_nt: TGCGCCAGCAGCCAAGATTGGTCAGACCAAGAGACCCAGTACTTC; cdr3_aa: CASSQDWSDQETQYF
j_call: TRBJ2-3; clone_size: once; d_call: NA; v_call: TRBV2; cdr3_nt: TGTGCCAGCAAATCTCGGCTAGCAGGCACAGATACGCAGTATTTT; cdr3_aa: CASKSRLAGTDTQYF
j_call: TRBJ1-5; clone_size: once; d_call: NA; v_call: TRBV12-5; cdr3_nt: TGTGCTAGTTGCCGGGAGTACAATCAGCCCCAGCATTTT; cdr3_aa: CASCREYNQPQHF
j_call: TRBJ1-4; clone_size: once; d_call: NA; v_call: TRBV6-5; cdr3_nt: TGTGCCAGCAGTTACTCCCTACTCAATAATGAAAAACTGTTTTTT; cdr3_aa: CASSYSLLNNEKLFF
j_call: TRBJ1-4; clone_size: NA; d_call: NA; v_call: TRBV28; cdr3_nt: TGTGCCAGCAGCCCCGGACAGACAACTAATGAAAAACTGTTTTTT; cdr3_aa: CASSPGQTTNEKLFF
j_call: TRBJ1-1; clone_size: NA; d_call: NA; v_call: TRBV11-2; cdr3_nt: TGTGCCAGCAGCTTCCCAGGGAACACTGAAGCTTTCTTT; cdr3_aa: CASSFPGNTEAFF
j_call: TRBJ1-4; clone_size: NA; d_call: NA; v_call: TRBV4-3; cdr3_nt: TGCGCCAGCAGCCAAAACACAGGGAATGAAAAACTGTTTTTT; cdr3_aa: CASSQNTGNEKLFF
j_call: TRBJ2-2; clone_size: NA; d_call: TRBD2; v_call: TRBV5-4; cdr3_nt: TGTGCCAGCAGCTGGTCCGGACTAGCGGAAGAGGAGCTGTTTTTT; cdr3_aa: CASSWSGLAEEELFF
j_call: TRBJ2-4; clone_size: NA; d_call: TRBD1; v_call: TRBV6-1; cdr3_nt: TGTGCCAGCAGTGGAAACCCCGGGACAGGGTCAGGCATTCAGTACTTC; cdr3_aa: CASSGNPGTGSGIQYF
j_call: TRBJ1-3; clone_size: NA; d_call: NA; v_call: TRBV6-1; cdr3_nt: TGTGCCAGCCAGGCTACCTCTGGAAACACCATATATTTT; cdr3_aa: CASQATSGNTIYF
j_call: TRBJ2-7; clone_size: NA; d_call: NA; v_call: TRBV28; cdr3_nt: TGTGCCAGCAGTTTCGGAGTAGCGAGGGAGCAGTACTTC; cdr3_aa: CASSFGVAREQYF
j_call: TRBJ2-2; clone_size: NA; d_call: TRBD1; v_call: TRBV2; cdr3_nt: TGTGCCAGCAGACAGGGGGTCAACACCGGGGAGCTGTTTTTT; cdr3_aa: CASRQGVNTGELFF
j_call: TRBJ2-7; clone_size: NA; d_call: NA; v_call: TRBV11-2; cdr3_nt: TGTGCCAGCAGCCAGGGCTCCTACGAGCAGTACTTC; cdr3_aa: CASSQGSYEQYF
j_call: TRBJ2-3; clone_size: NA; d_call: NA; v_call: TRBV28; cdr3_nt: TGTGCCAGCTCTAGCACAGATACGCAGTATTTT; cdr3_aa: CASSSTDTQYF
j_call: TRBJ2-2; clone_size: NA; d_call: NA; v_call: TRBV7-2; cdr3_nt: TGTGCCACTAGGGGGGGTGGCGGGGAAATTAGGACCGGGGAGCTGTTTTTT; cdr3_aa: CATRGGGGEIRTGELFF
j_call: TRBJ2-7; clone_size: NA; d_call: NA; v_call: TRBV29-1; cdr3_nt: TGCAGCGTGGAACGGGGAGGTGGAAACGAGCAGTACTTC; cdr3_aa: CSVERGGGNEQYF
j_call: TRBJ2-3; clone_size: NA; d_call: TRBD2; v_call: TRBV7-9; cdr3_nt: TGTGCCAGCAGTGACCTAGCGGGACCAGATACGCAGTATTTT; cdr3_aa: CASSDLAGPDTQYF
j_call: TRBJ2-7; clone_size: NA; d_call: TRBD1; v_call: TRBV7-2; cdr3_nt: TGTGCCAGCAGCTTAGGAGAGCGACAGGGCTCCTACGAGCAGTACTTC; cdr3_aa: CASSLGERQGSYEQYF
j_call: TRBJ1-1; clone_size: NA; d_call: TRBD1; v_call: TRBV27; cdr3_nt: TGTGCCAGCAGCTCGCGGACAGGGAACACTGAAGCTTTCTTT; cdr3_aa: CASSSRTGNTEAFF
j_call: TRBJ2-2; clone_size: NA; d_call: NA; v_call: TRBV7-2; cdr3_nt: TGTGCCAGCAGCTTAGAGTCAGGGCGGAACACCGGGGAGCTGTTTTTT; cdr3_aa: CASSLESGRNTGELFF
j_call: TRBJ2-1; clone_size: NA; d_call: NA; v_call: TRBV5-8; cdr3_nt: TGTGCCAGCAGCCGGGGGTTTGGGTCCTCCTACAATGAGCAGTTCTTC; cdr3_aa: CASSRGFGSSYNEQFF
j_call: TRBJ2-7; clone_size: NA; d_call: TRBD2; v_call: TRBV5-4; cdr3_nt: TGTGCCAGCAGCACCTATAGCGGGAGAGAGTACGAGCAGTACTTC; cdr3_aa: CASSTYSGREYEQYF
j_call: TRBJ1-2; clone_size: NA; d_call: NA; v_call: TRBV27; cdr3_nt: TGTGCCAGCAACCGGGCAGGGTTACACTATGGCTACACCTTC; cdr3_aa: CASNRAGLHYGYTF
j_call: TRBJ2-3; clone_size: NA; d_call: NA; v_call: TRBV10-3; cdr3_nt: TGTGCCATCCGGACTGGCGGGGCAGATACGCAGTATTTT; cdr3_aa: CAIRTGGADTQYF
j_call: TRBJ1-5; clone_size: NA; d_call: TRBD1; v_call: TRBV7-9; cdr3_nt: TGTGCCAGCAGCTTAGAGACAGGGCAAGGCCCCCAGCATTTT; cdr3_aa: CASSLETGQGPQHF